This is a list of T cell receptor beta chains from one sample in a study of shared clonotypes between healthy human individuals. This table comes from immunoSEQ multiplex PCR, and its TCRdb copy is limited to in-frame clones, with some not included. Of hundreds of thousands of clones in the sample, 98% were seen once. The sample was naive CD8+ T cells sorted from blood. Receptors were obtained from a man younger than 40 in good health. CDR3s include the opening cysteine and the closing phenylalanine or tryptophan. A D gene is named only where the DNA matches it firmly. Not every row has a clone size; where given, it reads once, few, many or a size class.

d_call	v_call	j_call	clone_size	cdr3_aa	cdr3_nt
TRBD1	TRBV27	TRBJ2-2	-	CASSPTRTGQGTGELFF	TGTGCCAGCAGTCCGACTCGGACAGGGCAAGGCACCGGGGAGCTGTTTTTT
-	TRBV2	TRBJ2-1	-	CASSGRAGRLASSYNEQFF	TGTGCCAGCAGTGGAAGGGCGGGGAGACTCGCAAGCTCCTACAATGAGCAGTTCTTC
-	TRBV4-1	TRBJ2-3	-	CASSQDQSTDTQYF	TGCGCCAGCAGCCAAGATCAATCCACAGATACGCAGTATTTT
TRBD2	TRBV11-1	TRBJ2-5	-	CASSSGLEVGGETQYF	TGTGCCAGCAGTTCCGGACTAGAAGTGGGTGGGGAGACCCAGTACTTC
-	TRBV5-1	TRBJ2-7	-	CASSLSRDRSYEQYF	TGCGCCAGCAGCTTGAGCCGAGACAGGTCCTACGAGCAGTACTTC
TRBD2	TRBV15	TRBJ2-7	-	CATSRSGRANEQYF	TGTGCCACCAGTCGTAGCGGGAGGGCGAACGAGCAGTACTTC
TRBD2	TRBV18	TRBJ2-7	-	CASSPGTGGYEQYF	TGTGCCAGCTCACCCGGGACGGGAGGTTACGAGCAGTACTTC
-	TRBV5-1	TRBJ2-1	-	CASTWGLTPNNEQFF	TGCGCCAGCACCTGGGGCTTAACTCCTAACAATGAGCAGTTCTTC
-	TRBV5-1	TRBJ2-2	once	CASSNPPNTGELFF	TGCGCCAGCAGCAACCCCCCGAACACCGGGGAGCTGTTTTTT
-	TRBV6-6	TRBJ2-7	-	CASSYPPAGRNEQYF	TGTGCCAGCAGTTACCCCCCGGCGGGGAGGAACGAGCAGTACTTC
-	TRBV5-4	TRBJ1-5	once	CASSLDGGQPQHF	TGTGCCAGCAGCCTCGACGGGGGTCAGCCCCAGCATTTT
-	TRBV9	TRBJ1-5	-	CASSVAQPQHF	TGTGCCAGCAGCGTAGCTCAGCCCCAGCATTTT
-	TRBV5-1	TRBJ2-1	once	CASSPGTVEQFF	TGCGCCAGCAGCCCGGGGACCGTTGAGCAGTTCTTC
-	TRBV7-8	TRBJ2-7	-	CASSVHPAYEQYF	TGTGCCAGCAGCGTCCACCCCGCCTACGAGCAGTACTTC
-	TRBV7-9	TRBJ1-4	-	CASSSKTTIEEKLFF	TGTGCCAGCAGCTCCAAAACGACGATCGAAGAAAAACTGTTTTTT
-	TRBV6-6	TRBJ2-7	-	CASSYRGARAEQYF	TGTGCCAGCAGTTACAGGGGTGCTAGGGCCGAGCAGTACTTC
TRBD1	TRBV6-5	TRBJ2-2	-	CASSYGQGDTGELFF	TGTGCCAGCAGTTACGGACAGGGGGACACCGGGGAGCTGTTTTTT
TRBD2	TRBV7-2	TRBJ2-1	-	CASSLPGLAGGPPFF	TGTGCCAGCAGCTTACCGGGACTAGCGGGAGGGCCGCCGTTCTTC
TRBD2	TRBV2	TRBJ2-5	-	CARETSGRAGETQYF	TGTGCCAGGGAGACTAGCGGGAGGGCCGGAGAGACCCAGTACTTC
TRBD1	TRBV7-9	TRBJ2-7	-	CASSSFQRGTGTYEQYF	TGTGCCAGCAGCTCTTTTCAGAGGGGGACAGGAACCTACGAGCAGTACTTC
-	TRBV5-4	TRBJ2-7	-	CASSLADSSYEQYF	TGTGCCAGCAGCTTAGCGGATAGCTCCTACGAGCAGTACTTC
TRBD1	TRBV27	TRBJ1-4	once	CASSLLGGGEKLFF	TGTGCCAGCAGTTTATTAGGGGGCGGAGAAAAACTGTTTTTT
-	TRBV18	TRBJ2-3	-	CASSPLGTDTQYF	TGTGCCAGCTCACCACTGGGCACAGATACGCAGTATTTT
-	TRBV7-9	TRBJ2-7	-	CASTSTTPNPYEQYF	TGTGCCAGCACCTCGACTACCCCTAACCCCTACGAGCAGTACTTC
-	TRBV7-9	TRBJ1-5	-	CASSSSIRSNQPQHF	TGTGCCAGCAGCTCATCAATTAGGAGCAATCAGCCCCAGCATTTT
TRBD1	TRBV4-1	TRBJ2-7	-	CASSQNTGAYEQYF	TGCGCCAGCAGCCAAAACACAGGGGCCTACGAGCAGTACTTC
-	TRBV10-3	TRBJ1-3	-	CAIRPVGSGNTIYF	TGTGCCATCAGACCAGTGGGGTCTGGAAACACCATATATTTT
TRBD2	TRBV6-5	TRBJ2-1	-	CASRETSLSYNEQFF	TGTGCCAGCAGGGAGACTAGCCTGTCCTACAATGAGCAGTTCTTC
-	TRBV7-9	TRBJ1-3	once	CASIISGNTIYF	TGTGCCAGCATCATCTCTGGAAACACCATATATTTT
-	TRBV5-6	TRBJ2-7	-	CASSPAGGRWESYEQYF	TGTGCCAGCAGCCCTGCGGGTGGTCGTTGGGAGTCCTACGAGCAGTACTTC
-	TRBV28	TRBJ1-1	-	CASSFITTTMNTEAFF	TGTGCCAGCAGTTTTATTACTACAACCATGAACACTGAAGCTTTCTTT
-	TRBV29-1	TRBJ2-7	-	CSVDAESSYEQYF	TGCAGCGTTGACGCCGAAAGTTCCTACGAGCAGTACTTC
TRBD2	TRBV6-6	TRBJ2-5	-	CASSYREAKGETQYF	TGTGCCAGCAGTTACCGGGAGGCCAAAGGAGAGACCCAGTACTTC
TRBD2	TRBV11-3	TRBJ2-1	-	CASSSRTSGRDEQFF	TGTGCCAGCAGCTCCCGGACTAGCGGGAGAGATGAGCAGTTCTTC
-	TRBV28	TRBJ1-1	once	CASRPSTRETSEAFF	TGTGCCAGCAGACCCTCCACCCGGGAGACCTCTGAAGCTTTCTTT
-	TRBV19	TRBJ2-7	-	CASSISPFNEQYF	TGTGCCAGTAGTATATCCCCTTTCAACGAGCAGTACTTC
TRBD1	TRBV5-1	TRBJ2-7	-	CASSLAGQDYEQYF	TGCGCCAGCAGCTTGGCTGGACAGGATTACGAGCAGTACTTC
-	TRBV9	TRBJ2-3	-	CASSAEGAYTDTQYF	TGTGCCAGCAGCGCGGAGGGGGCTTACACAGATACGCAGTATTTT
-	TRBV27	TRBJ2-7	-	CASRNSGGSSYEQYF	TGTGCCAGCAGAAACTCTGGGGGAAGCTCCTACGAGCAGTACTTC
-	TRBV5-5	TRBJ2-7	once	CASSYSSYEQYF	TGTGCCAGCAGCTACAGCTCCTACGAGCAGTACTTC
TRBD2	TRBV10-3	TRBJ2-7	-	CAISESGTSGRYEQYF	TGTGCCATCAGTGAGTCGGGGACTAGCGGGAGGTACGAGCAGTACTTC